This T cell receptor beta chain is from a study of patients and donors after allogeneic stem cell transplantation. This clonotype has more than one count but fewer than ten. MiXCR, run by TCRdb on the RT-PCR reads, gives a single entry per CDR3 protein. Among about 410,000 distinct CDR3 sequences listed, 16% were seen once. This CDR3 comprises 15 residues. Germline assignment: CDR1 LGHNA and CDR2 YSLEER. With 4 bases removed from V and 4 bases from J, the gap between germline ends came to 16 bases. This clonotype was obtained from a human donor who was either an allogeneic HSCT recipient or a stem cell or donor lymphocyte infusion donor (not recorded which). It is not recorded whose cells these are; they may come from a transplant donor. The chain joins TRBV4-3 to TRBJ1-2; tentative D call: TRBD1 (5 bases). Sequenced sample: blood, either unsorted or a sorted T cell fraction (not recorded which). The CDR3 loop is CASSREIGQLYGYTF. The CDR3 DNA reads TGCGCCAGCAGCCGCGAAATAGGACAACTCTATGGCTACACCTTC.